The text below deals with one T cell receptor (beta chain). Antigen unknown. An end of the junction does not agree with germline; a read error may underlie this. The sample is drawn from a study of T cell responses to AZD1222 COVID-19 vaccine. Whole-study findings and limits: Clonal diversity was possibly underestimated, and the donors were mostly white British, with more females. Without day 14 samples, only post-peak T cell repertoires were studied. The number of AZD1222 recipients seropositive at baseline was only 6 or 7.

Libraries were prepared by immunoSEQ multiplex PCR; TCRdb keeps only in-frame clonotypes and omits some of them. The sample shows fewer than 300,000 clones, over 85% of them seen only once. This CDR3 has 12 amino acids. Germline assignment: CDR1 SGHNT and CDR2 YENEEA. The chain couples TRBV11-3 to TRBJ1-3, with no clear D. The sequence was collected from an adult in good health. The material sequenced was peripheral blood, taken on day 0 of AZD1222 vaccination. The CDR3 loop is CASSPEGGYGDF. DNA of the CDR3: TGTGCCAGCAGCCCAGAGGGAGGCTACGGAGATTTT.